This section outlines one T cell receptor beta chain sequence together with its context. What it binds is unknown. The CDR3 runs 13 residues. Germline values: CDR1 GTSNPN, CDR2 SVGIG (reference sequence). Trimming cost V 2 bases and J 7 bases; bases outside gene matches: 6. The record originates from a study of T cells in Graves' hyperthyroidism and ophthalmopathy. The study's findings and limits: Blood also carried most thyroid clonotypes expanded above 0.001.

TCR beta CDR3 sequences were amplified from RNA transcripts. First-round RT-PCR targeting the TCR CDR3 was performed with the HTBI primer set. One entry per CDR3 protein, called by TCRdb with MiXCR from the multiplex PCR reads. Of roughly 400,000 distinct CDR3 sequences listed, approximately 15% are singletons. Clinical symptoms, serum thyroxine, TRAb, thyroid ultrasound and orbital computed tomography established diagnosis. Isolation of PBMCs was performed on about 10 ml fresh peripheral blood. Specimen: blood. The chain employs TRBV30 and TRBJ1-2; 8 bases map to TRBD1. This clonotype originated in a woman aged 18-29 years with Graves' hyperthyroidism that later progressed to Graves' ophthalmopathy. CDR3 nucleotide sequence: TGTGCCTGGAGTCCAACAGGGGGAGCTGGCTACACCTTC. This gives the protein CAWSPTGGAGYTF. Full variable domain (outside the CDR3, taken from reference TRBV30 and TRBJ1-2): SQTIHQWPATLVQPVGSPLSLECTVEGTSNPNLYWYRQAAGRGLQLLFYSVGIGQISSEVPQNLSASRPQDRQFILSSKKLLLSDSGFYLCAWSPTGGAGYTFGSGTRLTVV.